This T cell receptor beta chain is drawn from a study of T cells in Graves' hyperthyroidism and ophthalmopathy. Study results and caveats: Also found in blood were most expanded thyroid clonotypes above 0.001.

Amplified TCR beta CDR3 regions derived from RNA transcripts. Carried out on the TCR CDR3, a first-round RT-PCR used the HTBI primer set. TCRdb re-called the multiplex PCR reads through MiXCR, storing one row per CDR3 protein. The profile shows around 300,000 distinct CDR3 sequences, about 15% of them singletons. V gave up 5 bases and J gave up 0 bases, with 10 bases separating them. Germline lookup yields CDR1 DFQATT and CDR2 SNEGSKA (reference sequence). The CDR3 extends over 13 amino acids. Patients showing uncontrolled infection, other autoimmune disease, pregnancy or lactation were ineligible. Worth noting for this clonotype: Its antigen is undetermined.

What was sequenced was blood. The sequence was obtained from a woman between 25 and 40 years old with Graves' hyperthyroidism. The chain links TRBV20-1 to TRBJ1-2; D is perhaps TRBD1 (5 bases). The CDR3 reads CSAQGSANYGYTF. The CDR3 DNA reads TGCAGTGCTCAGGGATCGGCTAACTATGGCTACACCTTC.